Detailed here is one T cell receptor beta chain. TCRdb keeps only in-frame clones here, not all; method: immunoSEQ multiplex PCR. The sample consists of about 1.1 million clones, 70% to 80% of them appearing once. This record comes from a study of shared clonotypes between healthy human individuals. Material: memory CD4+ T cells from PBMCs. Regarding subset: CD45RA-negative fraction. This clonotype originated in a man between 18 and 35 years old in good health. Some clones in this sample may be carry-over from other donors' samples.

This CDR3 reads CASSFITSGVDEQFF. The CDR3 DNA follows: TGCGCCAGCAGCTTTATCACTAGCGGCGTGGATGAGCAGTTCTTC. The V and J genes are TRBV5-1 and TRBJ2-1; 8 nucleotides line up with TRBD2. After removal of 2 bases from V and 8 bases from J, the junction contained 9 bases not matched to a gene. Germline V gives CDR1 SGHRS, CDR2 YFSETQ. This CDR3 is built from 15 residues.